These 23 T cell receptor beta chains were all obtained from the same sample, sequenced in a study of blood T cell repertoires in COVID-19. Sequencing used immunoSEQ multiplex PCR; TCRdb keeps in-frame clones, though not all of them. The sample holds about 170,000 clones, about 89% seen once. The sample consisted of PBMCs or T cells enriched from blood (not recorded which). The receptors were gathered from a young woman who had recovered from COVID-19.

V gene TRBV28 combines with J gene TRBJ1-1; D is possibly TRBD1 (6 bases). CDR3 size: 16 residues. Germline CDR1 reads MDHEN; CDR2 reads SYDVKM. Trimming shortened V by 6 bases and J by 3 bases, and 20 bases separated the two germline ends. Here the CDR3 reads CASSPPRGGRDTEAFF. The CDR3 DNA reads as TGTGCCAGCAGCCCCCCCCGAGGGGGGAGGGACACTGAAGCTTTCTTT.

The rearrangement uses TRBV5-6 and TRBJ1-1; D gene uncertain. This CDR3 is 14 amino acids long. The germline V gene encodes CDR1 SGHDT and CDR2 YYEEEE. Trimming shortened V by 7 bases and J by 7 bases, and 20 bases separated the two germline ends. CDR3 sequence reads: CASGPRVENGEAFF. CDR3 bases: TGTGCCAGCGGCCCCCGGGTTGAGAACGGTGAAGCTTTCTTT.

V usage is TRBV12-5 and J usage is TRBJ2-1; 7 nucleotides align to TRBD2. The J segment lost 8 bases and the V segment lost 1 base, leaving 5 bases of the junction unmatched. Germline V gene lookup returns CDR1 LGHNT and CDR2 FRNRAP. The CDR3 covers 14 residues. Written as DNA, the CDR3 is TGTGCTAGTGGTTTGGGCGGGAGCCACGATGAGCAGTTCTTC. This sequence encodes CASGLGGSHDEQFF.

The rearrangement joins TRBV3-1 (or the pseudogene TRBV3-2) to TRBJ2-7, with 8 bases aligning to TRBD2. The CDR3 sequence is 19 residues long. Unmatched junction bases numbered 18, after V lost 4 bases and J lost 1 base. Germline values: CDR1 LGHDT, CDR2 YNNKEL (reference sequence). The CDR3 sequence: CASSPVGRLRERESYEQYF. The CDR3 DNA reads TGTGCCAGCAGCCCGGTAGGAAGACTGAGGGAGCGGGAGTCCTACGAGCAGTACTTC.

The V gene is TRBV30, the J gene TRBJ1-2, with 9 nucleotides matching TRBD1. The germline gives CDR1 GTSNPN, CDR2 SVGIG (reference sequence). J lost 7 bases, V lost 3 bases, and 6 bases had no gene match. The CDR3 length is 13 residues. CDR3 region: CAWRQGAPSGYTF. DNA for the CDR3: TGTGCCTGGAGACAGGGGGCGCCTAGTGGCTACACCTTC.

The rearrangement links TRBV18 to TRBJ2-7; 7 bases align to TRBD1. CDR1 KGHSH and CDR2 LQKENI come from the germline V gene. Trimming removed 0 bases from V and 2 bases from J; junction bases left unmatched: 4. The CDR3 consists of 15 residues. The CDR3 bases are TGTGCCAGCTCACCACCGGTAGGACAGGCCTACGAGCAGTACTTC. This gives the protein CASSPPVGQAYEQYF.

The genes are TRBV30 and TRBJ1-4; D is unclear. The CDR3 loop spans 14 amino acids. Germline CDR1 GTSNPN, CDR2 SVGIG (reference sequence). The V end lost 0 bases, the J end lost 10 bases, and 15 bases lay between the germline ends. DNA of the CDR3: TGTGCCTGGAGTGTACCGGAGATTATGGGAAAACTGTTTTTT. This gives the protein CAWSVPEIMGKLFF.

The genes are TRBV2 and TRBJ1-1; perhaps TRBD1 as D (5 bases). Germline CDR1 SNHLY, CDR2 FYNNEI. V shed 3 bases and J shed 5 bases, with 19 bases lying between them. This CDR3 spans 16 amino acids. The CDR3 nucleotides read TGTGCCAGCAGTGAGGGGGGGTACCCAGGAGGGACTGAAGCTTTCTTT. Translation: CASSEGGYPGGTEAFF.

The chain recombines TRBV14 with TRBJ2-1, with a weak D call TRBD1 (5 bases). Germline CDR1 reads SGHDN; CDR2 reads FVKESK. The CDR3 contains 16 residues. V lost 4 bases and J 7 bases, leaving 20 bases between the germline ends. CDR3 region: CASSPQVVTVGNEQFF. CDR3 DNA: TGTGCCAGCAGCCCCCAGGTTGTGACAGTCGGAAATGAGCAGTTCTTC.

In nucleotides, the CDR3 is TGTGCCAGCAGCCAAACCGCAGGGGGAACTGAAGCTTTCTTT. It encodes CASSQTAGGTEAFF. V usage is TRBV14 and J usage is TRBJ1-1; 7 positions agree with TRBD1. The germline V gene encodes CDR1 SGHDN and CDR2 FVKESK. Trimming cost V 2 bases and J 5 bases; bases outside gene matches: 5. CDR3 length: 14 residues.

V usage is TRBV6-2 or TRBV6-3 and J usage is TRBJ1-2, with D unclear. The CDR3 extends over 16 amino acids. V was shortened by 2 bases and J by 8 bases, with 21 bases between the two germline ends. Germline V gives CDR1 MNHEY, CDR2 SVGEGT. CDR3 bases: TGTGCCAGCAGTTACAGACTAAGTCCTCATGAGCAAGGCTACACCTTC. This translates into CASSYRLSPHEQGYTF.

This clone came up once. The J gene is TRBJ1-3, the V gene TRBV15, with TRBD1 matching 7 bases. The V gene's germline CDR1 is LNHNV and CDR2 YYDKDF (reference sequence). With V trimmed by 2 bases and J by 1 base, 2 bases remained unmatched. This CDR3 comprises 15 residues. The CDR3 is CATSRQGVSGNTIYF. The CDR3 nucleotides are TGTGCCACCAGCAGACAGGGGGTTTCTGGAAACACCATATATTTT.

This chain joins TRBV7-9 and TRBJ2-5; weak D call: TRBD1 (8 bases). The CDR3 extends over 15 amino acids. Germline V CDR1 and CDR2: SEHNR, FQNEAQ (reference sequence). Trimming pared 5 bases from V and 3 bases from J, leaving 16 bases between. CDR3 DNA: TGTGCCAGCAGCGCCAACAGGGGGGGCAAAGAGACCCAGTACTTC. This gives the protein CASSANRGGKETQYF.

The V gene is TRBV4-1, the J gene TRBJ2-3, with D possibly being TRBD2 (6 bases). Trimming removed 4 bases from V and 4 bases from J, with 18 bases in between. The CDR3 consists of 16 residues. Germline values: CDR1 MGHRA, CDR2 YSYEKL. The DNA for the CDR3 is TGCGCCAGCAGCCGAGGGACTCCTTTGGGGGCAGATACGCAGTATTTT. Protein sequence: CASSRGTPLGADTQYF.

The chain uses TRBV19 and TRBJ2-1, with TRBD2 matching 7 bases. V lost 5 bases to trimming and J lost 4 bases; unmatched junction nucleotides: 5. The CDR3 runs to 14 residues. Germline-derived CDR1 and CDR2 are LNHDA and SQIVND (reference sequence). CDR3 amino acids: CASSLSSGYNEQFF. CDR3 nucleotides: TGTGCCAGTAGTCTCTCTAGCGGTTACAATGAGCAGTTCTTC. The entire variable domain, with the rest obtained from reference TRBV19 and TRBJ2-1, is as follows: DGGITQSPKYLFRKEGQNVTLSCEQNLNHDAMYWYRQDPGQGLRLIYYSQIVNDFQKGDIAEGYSVSREKKESFPLTVTSAQKNPTAFYLCASSLSSGYNEQFFGPGTRLTVL.

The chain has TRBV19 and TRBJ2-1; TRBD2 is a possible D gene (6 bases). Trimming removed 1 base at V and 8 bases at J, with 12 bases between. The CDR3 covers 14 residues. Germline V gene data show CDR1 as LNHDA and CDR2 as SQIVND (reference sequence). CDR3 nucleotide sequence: TGTGCCAGTAGTATAGCCCAGGGAGGCGATGAGCAGTTCTTC. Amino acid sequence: CASSIAQGGDEQFF.

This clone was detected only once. CDR3: CASSLALGLAGGSSYNEQFF. The CDR3, as DNA: TGTGCCAGCAGCTTAGCCTTGGGACTAGCGGGAGGCAGCTCCTACAATGAGCAGTTCTTC. The gene calls are TRBV7-6 and TRBJ2-1, with 15 bases identical to TRBD2. The germline gives CDR1 SGHVS, CDR2 FNYEAQ. The CDR3 extends over 20 amino acids. The junction had 6 bases not matched to a gene; V was cut back by 0 bases and J by 0 bases.

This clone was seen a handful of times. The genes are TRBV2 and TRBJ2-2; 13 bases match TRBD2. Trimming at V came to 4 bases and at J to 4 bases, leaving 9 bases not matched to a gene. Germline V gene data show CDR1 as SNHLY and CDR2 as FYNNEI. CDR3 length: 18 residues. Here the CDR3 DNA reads TGTGCCAGCAGTGTTACCAGACTAGCGGGAGGCGCCACCGGGGAGCTGTTTTTT. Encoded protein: CASSVTRLAGGATGELFF.

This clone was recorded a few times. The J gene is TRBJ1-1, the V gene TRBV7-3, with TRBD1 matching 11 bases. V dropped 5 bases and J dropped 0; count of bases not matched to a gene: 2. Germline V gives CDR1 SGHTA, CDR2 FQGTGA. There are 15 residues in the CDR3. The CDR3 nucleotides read TGTGCCAGCAGCAGGACAGGGGGCCTGAACACTGAAGCTTTCTTT. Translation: CASSRTGGLNTEAFF.

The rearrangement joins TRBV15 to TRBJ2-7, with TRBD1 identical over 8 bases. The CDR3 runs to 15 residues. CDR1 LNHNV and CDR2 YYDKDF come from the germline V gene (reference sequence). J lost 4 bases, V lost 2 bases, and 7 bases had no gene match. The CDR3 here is CATSRSLTGGYEQYF. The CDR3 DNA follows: TGTGCCACCAGCAGATCACTCACAGGGGGTTACGAGCAGTACTTC.

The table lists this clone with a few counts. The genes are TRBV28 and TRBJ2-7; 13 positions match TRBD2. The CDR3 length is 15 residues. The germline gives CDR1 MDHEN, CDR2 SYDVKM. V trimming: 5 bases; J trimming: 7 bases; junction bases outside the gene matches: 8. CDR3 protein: CASSPLAGGKREQYF. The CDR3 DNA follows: TGTGCCAGCAGTCCACTAGCGGGAGGGAAGAGGGAGCAGTACTTC. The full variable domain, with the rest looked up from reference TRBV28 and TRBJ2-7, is DVKVTQSSRYLVKRTGEKVFLECVQDMDHENMFWYRQDPGLGLRLIYFSYDVKMKEKGDIPEGYSVSREKKERFSLILESASTNQTSMYLCASSPLAGGKREQYFGPGTRLTVT.

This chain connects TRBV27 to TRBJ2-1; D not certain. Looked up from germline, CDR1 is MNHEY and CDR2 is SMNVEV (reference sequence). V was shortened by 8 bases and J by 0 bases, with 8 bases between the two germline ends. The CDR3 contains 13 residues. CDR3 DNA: TGTGCCAGCGGGCACTCCTCCTACAATGAGCAGTTCTTC. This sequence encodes CASGHSSYNEQFF.

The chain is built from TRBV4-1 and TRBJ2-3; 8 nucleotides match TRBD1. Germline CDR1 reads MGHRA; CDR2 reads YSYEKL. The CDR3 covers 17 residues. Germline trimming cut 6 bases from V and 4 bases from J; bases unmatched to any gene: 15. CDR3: CASRQGPGQVVPDTQYF. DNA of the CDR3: TGCGCCAGCAGACAGGGCCCGGGACAGGTGGTTCCAGATACGCAGTATTTT.